This record concerns one T cell receptor beta chain sequence. Its specificity is unknown. This sample was included in a study of cytomegalovirus exposure and HLA in healthy donors. Vbeta (60) and Jbeta (13) primers were used in the PCR. Sequenced by immunoSEQ multiplex PCR; TCRdb stores in-frame clones only, minus some. The sample contains some 110,000 clones, about 70% of which appear only once. Study-level findings and limits: Indistinguishability led to the exclusion of some V segments, TRBV6-2 and TRBV6-3 included. The dataset shows that most TCR sequences were rare, while some public TCRs occurred in many donors. When a later analysis compared HLA-associated TCR beta chains with equally common others, the HLA-associated chains turned out to be more clonally expanded and to have lower generation probabilities.

Germline CDR1 SGHTA, CDR2 FQGNSA. Unmatched junction bases numbered 2, after V lost 2 bases and J lost 1 base. CDR3 length: 15 residues. The rearrangement uses TRBV7-2 and TRBJ1-5, with 7 bases that match TRBD1. The sequence derives from a female donor in good health and CMV-seronegative. Sequencing used PBMCs. CDR3 sequence (DNA): TGTGCCAGCAGCTTATCCAGGGGGAGCAATCAGCCCCAGCATTTT. This codes for CASSLSRGSNQPQHF.